What follows are 13 T cell receptor beta chains derived from one specimen sequenced in a study of cytomegalovirus exposure and HLA in healthy donors. Researchers ran the PCR with 60 Vbeta and 13 Jbeta primers. Produced via immunoSEQ multiplex PCR; TCRdb's table is partial and in-frame only. The ten most abundant clones cover over 9% of a sample with tens of thousands of clones. The sequenced sample was PBMCs. Receptor source: a woman aged 60-70 years in good health and CMV-seropositive.

V gene TRBV5-1 combines with J gene TRBJ2-3; 10 nucleotides agree with TRBD1. Germline assignment: CDR1 SGHRS and CDR2 YFSETQ. This CDR3 spans 15 amino acids. Unmatched junction bases numbered 3, after V lost 3 bases and J lost 2 bases. The CDR3 DNA follows: TGCGCCAGCAGCTGGGGACAGGGGATCACAGATACGCAGTATTTT. Translation: CASSWGQGITDTQYF.

The chain recombines TRBV7-4 with TRBJ1-5, with D hard to call. The CDR3 is 19 residues long. CDR1 and CDR2 (germline): SGHVT, SQSDAQ. Trimming left V 4 bases short and J 0 bases short, with 22 bases between. The chain's CDR3 is CASSYHQDSVDYSNQPQHF. CDR3 DNA sequence: TGTGCCAGCAGCTACCATCAGGACTCCGTGGACTATAGCAATCAGCCCCAGCATTTT. The whole variable domain, remainder taken from reference TRBV7-4 and TRBJ1-5, is GAGVSQSPRYKVAKRGRDVALRCDSISGHVTLYWYRQTLGQGSEVLTYSQSDAQRDKSGRPSGRFSAERPERSVSTLKIQRTEQGDSAVYLCASSYHQDSVDYSNQPQHFGDGTRLSIL.

The chain links TRBV29-1 to TRBJ2-7, with a possible D match to TRBD2 (6 bases). The CDR3 consists of 13 residues. V gave up 4 bases and J gave up 1 base, with 11 bases separating them. Per the germline V gene, CDR1 is SQVTM and CDR2 is ANQGSEA. CDR3 loop: CSVVRGESYEQYF. The CDR3 bases are TGCAGCGTTGTGCGCGGGGAGTCCTACGAGCAGTACTTC.

The V gene is TRBV6-5, the J gene TRBJ1-2; TRBD1 matches at 7 bases. The CDR3 runs to 12 residues. Germline-derived CDR1 and CDR2 are MNHEY and SVGAGI. J was trimmed by 3 bases and V by 7 bases; bases with no gene match: 2. As DNA, the CDR3 is TGTGCCAGCACCAGGGGGGACTATGGCTACACCTTC. Protein: CASTRGDYGYTF.

The chain carries TRBV5-1 and TRBJ2-2; tentatively, D is TRBD1 (5 bases). The CDR3 loop spans 16 amino acids. V was trimmed by 0 bases and J by 6 bases, leaving 15 bases between them. Germline V gene sequence: CDR1 SGHRS, CDR2 YFSETQ. The CDR3 loop reads CASSLEAGSPPGELFF. The CDR3 DNA is TGCGCCAGCAGCTTGGAGGCAGGGTCCCCTCCCGGGGAGCTGTTTTTT.

For the CDR3, the DNA is TGTGCCAGCAGCCCGATGACAGGGGATCAGCCCCAGCATTTT. This translates into CASSPMTGDQPQHF. V gene TRBV7-2 combines with J gene TRBJ1-5; 8 nucleotides line up with TRBD1. Trimming at V came to 5 bases and at J to 5 bases, leaving 5 bases not matched to a gene. There are 14 residues in the CDR3. Per germline, CDR1 SGHTA and CDR2 FQGNSA.

The gene calls are TRBV6-1 and TRBJ2-5; TRBD2 is a possible D gene (6 bases). In germline, CDR1 is MNHNS, CDR2 SASEGT. The CDR3 covers 13 residues. Trimming removed 7 bases at V and 2 bases at J, with 11 bases between. CDR3 bases: TGTGCCAGCAACCCGGGACTGCAAGAGACCCAGTACTTC. Its protein is CASNPGLQETQYF.

The chain combines TRBV9 with TRBJ2-3; 11 bases are shared with TRBD2. The ends lost 4 bases at V and 0 bases at J; junction bases unmatched: 4. The CDR3 contains 16 residues. Per the germline V gene, CDR1 is SGDLS and CDR2 is YYNGEE. CDR3: CASSTLAGASTDTQYF. The CDR3 DNA follows: TGTGCCAGCAGCACACTAGCGGGGGCTAGCACAGATACGCAGTATTTT.

The chain uses TRBV11-2 and TRBJ1-5, with TRBD1 identical over 7 bases. CDR1 SGHAT and CDR2 FQNNGV come from the germline V gene. The CDR3 consists of 13 residues. V lost 5 bases and J lost 6; bases outside the gene matches: 4. The CDR3: CASSPTGTQPQHF. The DNA for the CDR3 is TGTGCCAGCAGCCCGACAGGGACTCAGCCCCAGCATTTT.

This chain joins TRBV5-1 and TRBJ1-1; D may be TRBD1 (6 bases). V gave up 2 bases and J gave up 3 bases, with 11 bases separating them. This CDR3 comprises 14 residues. CDR1 is SGHRS and CDR2 is YFSETQ in the germline V gene. CDR3 DNA sequence: TGCGCCAGCAGCTTAGGGCAGGGGTACACTGAAGCTTTCTTT. It yields the protein CASSLGQGYTEAFF.

The rearrangement uses TRBV19 and TRBJ1-1; D gene ambiguous. Looked up from germline, CDR1 is LNHDA and CDR2 is SQIVND (reference sequence). CDR3 size: 14 residues. Between the trimmed V and J ends, which lost 6 bases and 0 bases, there was a span of 11 bases. CDR3 residues: CASRITTLNTEAFF. CDR3 DNA sequence: TGTGCCAGTAGAATCACGACTTTGAACACTGAAGCTTTCTTT. The full variable domain, its missing parts supplied by reference TRBV19 and TRBJ1-1, is DGGITQSPKYLFRKEGQNVTLSCEQNLNHDAMYWYRQDPGQGLRLIYYSQIVNDFQKGDIAEGYSVSREKKESFPLTVTSAQKNPTAFYLCASRITTLNTEAFFGQGTRLTVV.

This rearrangement joins TRBV15 to TRBJ2-7; perhaps TRBD1 as D (5 bases). Trimming cost V 1 base and J 6 bases, with 10 bases left between them. The germline V gene has CDR1 LNHNV and CDR2 YYDKDF (reference sequence). The CDR3 consists of 13 residues. In DNA, the CDR3 is TGTGCCACCAGCAGAGGTTCAGGGTCCGAGCAGTACTTC. It encodes CATSRGSGSEQYF.

The chain links TRBV19 to TRBJ2-1; maybe TRBD1 (7 bases). The V and J ends lost 9 bases and 4 bases respectively, with 22 bases between them. This CDR3 spans 16 amino acids. The V gene's germline CDR1 is LNHDA and CDR2 SQIVND (reference sequence). The CDR3 sequence: CASRSSGGRLYNEQFF. In nucleotides, the CDR3 is TGTGCCAGCAGGTCCTCAGGGGGGAGGTTATACAATGAGCAGTTCTTC.